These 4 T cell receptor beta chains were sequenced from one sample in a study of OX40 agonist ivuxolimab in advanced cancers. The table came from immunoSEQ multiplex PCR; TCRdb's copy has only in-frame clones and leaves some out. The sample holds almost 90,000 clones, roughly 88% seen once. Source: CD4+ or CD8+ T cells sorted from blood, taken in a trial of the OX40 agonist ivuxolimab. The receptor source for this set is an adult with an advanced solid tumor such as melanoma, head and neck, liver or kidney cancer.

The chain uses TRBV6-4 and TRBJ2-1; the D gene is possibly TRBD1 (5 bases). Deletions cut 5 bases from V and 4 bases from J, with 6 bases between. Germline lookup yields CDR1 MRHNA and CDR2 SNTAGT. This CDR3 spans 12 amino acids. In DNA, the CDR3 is TGTGCCAGCAGTAACAGGTACAATGAGCAGTTCTTC. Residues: CASSNRYNEQFF.

CDR3 DNA sequence: TGTGCCAGCAGCTTGGCCGGGACTAGCGGAAGCTCCTACAATGAGCAGTTCTTC. It translates to CASSLAGTSGSSYNEQFF. The chain recombines TRBV5-8 with TRBJ2-1; 11 positions agree with TRBD2. Germline loops: CDR1 SGHTS, CDR2 YDEGEE. This CDR3 spans 18 amino acids. The junction had 5 bases not matched to a gene; V was cut back by 0 bases and J by 0 bases.

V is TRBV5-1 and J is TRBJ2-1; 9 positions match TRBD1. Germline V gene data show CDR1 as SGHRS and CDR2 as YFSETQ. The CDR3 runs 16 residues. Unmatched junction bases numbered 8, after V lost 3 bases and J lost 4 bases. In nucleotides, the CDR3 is TGCGCCAGCAGCTCAAATGGACAGGGGCCTTACAATGAGCAGTTCTTC. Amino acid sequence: CASSSNGQGPYNEQFF.

This chain's CDR3 is CASSFGTSYEQYF. CDR3 DNA sequence: TGCGCCAGCAGCTTCGGGACGAGCTACGAGCAGTACTTC. V gene TRBV5-1 combines with J gene TRBJ2-7, with D perhaps being TRBD1 or TRBD2 (5 bases each). V shed 2 bases and J shed 3 bases, with 9 bases lying between them. The CDR3 is 13 amino acids. Germline V gene lookup returns CDR1 SGHRS and CDR2 YFSETQ.